What follows are 18 T cell receptor beta chains derived from one specimen sequenced in a study of esophageal squamous cell carcinoma under preoperative chemotherapy. Time point reported: before preoperative PTX-NDP chemotherapy. TCRdb reprocessed the PCR reads with MiXCR, giving one entry per CDR3 protein. This sample has roughly 15,000 distinct CDR3 sequences, with 40% to 50% found just once. This sample was taken from a patient given preoperative chemotherapy. The receptors come from a human donor with esophageal squamous cell carcinoma. The donor label of this sample is uncertain.

As concerns this clonotype: One base away lies a much larger clone, so this may be a sequencing read error. This chain links TRBV7-6 with TRBJ2-1, with D uncertain. The CDR3 covers 14 residues. In germline, CDR1 is SGHVS, CDR2 FNYEAQ. Between the trimmed V and J ends, which lost 1 base and 0 bases, there was a span of 4 bases. CDR3 DNA: TGTGCCAGCAGCTTAGGGGGCTCCTACAATGAGCAGTTCTTC. This translates into CASSLGGSYNEQFF.

Comments on this clonotype: Relative to the germline gene, one junction end is altered; a read error may explain this. The rearrangement links TRBV7-3 to TRBJ2-3; D tentatively fits TRBD1 or TRBD2 (5 bases each). Germline CDR1 reads SGHTA; CDR2 reads FQGTGA. The CDR3 spans 15 residues. CDR3 coding DNA: TGTGCCAGCAGCGCGACTATCGGGGCGAAAGATACTCAGTATTTC. Translating it yields CASSATIGAKDTQYF.

The chain links TRBV5-1 to TRBJ2-1; 10 bases agree with TRBD2. The J call is in doubt because the DNA end fits TRBJ2-7 better. Germline-derived CDR1 and CDR2 are SGHRS and YFSETQ. The CDR3 consists of 14 residues. CDR3 sequence: CASRGTSVYNEQYF. The CDR3 coding sequence is TGCGCCAGCAGAGGGACTAGCGTATACAATGAGCAGTACTTC.

This clonotype was seen a handful of times. This chain connects TRBV27 to TRBJ2-1; 8 nucleotides align to TRBD2. TRBJ2-7 explains the end of the DNA better; the J call may be wrong. This CDR3 is 13 amino acids long. CDR1 is MNHEY and CDR2 is SMNVEV in the germline V gene (reference sequence). CDR3 coding DNA: TGTGCCAGCAGTTCCCGTCGGGGGGGAGAGCAGTACTTC. Amino acid sequence: CASSSRRGGEQYF.

Ten or more counts support this clonotype. The chain uses TRBV19 and TRBJ2-1; D remains unclear. The CDR3 is 14 amino acids. The germline gives CDR1 LNHDA, CDR2 SQIVND (reference sequence). V was pared by 0 bases and J by 6 bases, with 9 bases between. The CDR3 DNA follows: TGTGCCAGTAGTATAGACCGGGCCCTCAATGAGCAGTTCTTC. Protein: CASSIDRALNEQFF.

This clonotype has ten or more counts. The gene calls are TRBV11-3 and TRBJ2-3, with TRBD1 matching over 7 bases. The CDR3 spans 15 residues. Germline V gives CDR1 SGHNT, CDR2 YENEEA. Trimming removed 1 base from V and 3 bases from J; junction bases left unmatched: 4. The CDR3: CASSLGTGDTDTQYF. In DNA form, the CDR3 reads TGTGCCAGCAGCTTAGGAACAGGGGATACAGATACGCAGTATTTT.

This clonotype was observed many times. The rearrangement links TRBV7-9 to TRBJ2-3; D is possibly TRBD1 or TRBD2 (5 bases each). This CDR3 is built from 15 residues. The germline CDR1 and CDR2 sequences are SEHNR and FQNEAQ (reference sequence). Trimming left V 4 bases short and J 2 bases short, with 13 bases between. CDR3 coding DNA: TGTGCCAGCAGCTGGGGCCTAGCTTCCACAGATACGCAGTATTTT. It yields the protein CASSWGLASTDTQYF.

Details on this clonotype: The junction shows a germline mismatch at one end, possibly a read error. The chain has TRBV12-3 or TRBV12-4 and TRBJ2-3; 10 nucleotides agree with TRBD1. This CDR3 contains 14 residues. As DNA, the CDR3 is TGTGCCAGCAGCGGGACAGGGGACGAAGATACCCAGTATTTC. Translation gives CASSGTGDEDTQYF.

V is TRBV11-1 and J is TRBJ2-5; the D gene is possibly TRBD2 (6 bases). The CDR3 runs 13 residues. Germline V lookup: CDR1 SGHAT, CDR2 FQDESV (reference sequence). Between the trimmed V and J ends, which lost 6 bases and 13 bases, there was a span of 21 bases. CDR3 nucleotide sequence: TGTGCCAGCAGGGAGGGGCGGCCGGCGACCTGGTACTTC. Amino acids: CASREGRPATWYF.

This clonotype was counted a single time. The CDR3 here is CASTTPTGTGSSYEQYF. The CDR3 DNA reads TGTGCCAGCACCACACCTACAGGGACAGGCAGCTCCTACGAGCAGTACTTC. The J gene is TRBJ2-1, the V gene TRBV6-1, with 8 positions matching TRBD1. TRBJ2-7 explains the end of the DNA better; the J call may be wrong. CDR1 and CDR2 (germline): MNHNS, SASEGT. The CDR3 loop spans 17 amino acids.

The gene calls are TRBV12-3 or TRBV12-4 and TRBJ2-5, with TRBD2 identical over 8 bases. J was trimmed by 4 bases and V by 5 bases; bases with no gene match: 3. This CDR3 region has 13 residues. The CDR3 region has the DNA TGTGCCAGCAGTCTTAGCGGGACAGAGACCCAGTACTTC. Its translation is CASSLSGTETQYF.

The V call is TRBV7-2, the J call TRBJ2-3; D is possibly TRBD1 (5 bases). V was trimmed by 7 bases and J by 11 bases, leaving 16 bases between them. CDR3 size: 12 residues. Germline V gene data show CDR1 as SGHTA and CDR2 as FQGNSA. CDR3 DNA: TGTGCCAGCAATAATCCCTTGGACATGCAGTATTTT. It encodes CASNNPLDMQYF.

This clonotype is large in the sample. V and J are TRBV7-8 and TRBJ2-3; 10 bases line up with TRBD1. The CDR3 is 15 residues long. With 5 bases clipped from V and 6 bases from J, the junction kept 8 bases outside the gene matches. Germline loops: CDR1 SGHVS, CDR2 FQNEAQ. This CDR3 is CASSRGTGESDTQYF. CDR3 nucleotide sequence: TGTGCCAGCAGCCGAGGGACAGGGGAGAGCGATACGCAGTATTTT. The whole variable domain, filled in from reference TRBV7-8 and TRBJ2-3, reads GAGVSQSPRYKVAKRGQDVALRCDPISGHVSLFWYQQALGQGPEFLTYFQNEAQLDKSGLPSDRFFAERPEGSVSTLKIQRTQQEDSAVYLCASSRGTGESDTQYFGPGTRLTVL.

This clonotype was picked up a small number of times. The rearrangement links TRBV6-5 to TRBJ2-1; 7 positions agree with TRBD1. Judging by the DNA end, TRBJ2-7 fits better; the J call may be wrong. Germline CDR1 MNHEY, CDR2 SVGAGI. CDR3 length equals 18 residues. CDR3 bases: TGTGCCAGCAGTTACTCTTTTCCTGACAGGGAATCTGGCAATGAGCAGTACTTC. Protein: CASSYSFPDRESGNEQYF.

The gene calls are TRBV11-3 and TRBJ2-3; TRBD2 matches at 9 bases. This CDR3 is built from 17 residues. CDR1 and CDR2 (germline): SGHNT, YENEEA. V lost 5 bases to trimming and J lost 5 bases; unmatched junction nucleotides: 14. The CDR3 here is CASSLRQAGGDRDTQYF. The CDR3, as DNA: TGTGCCAGCAGCCTACGTCAAGCGGGAGGTGATAGAGATACGCAGTATTTT. Variable domain in full (rest from reference TRBV11-3 and TRBJ2-3): EAGVVQSPRYKIIEKKQPVAFWCNPISGHNTLYWYLQNLGQGPELLIRYENEEAVDDSQLPKDRFSAERLKGVDSTLKIQPAELGDSAVYLCASSLRQAGGDRDTQYFGPGTRLTVL.

This clonotype was observed at least ten times. DNA for the CDR3: TGTGCCAGCAGTGGGGACAGGGGGGAGACCCAGTACTTC. Its protein product is CASSGDRGETQYF. The V gene is TRBV6-1, the J gene TRBJ2-5; 11 positions match TRBD1. Losses at the gene ends were 4 bases for V and 5 bases for J; bases not matched to a gene: 0. This CDR3 is built from 13 residues. Germline V gives CDR1 MNHNS, CDR2 SASEGT.

As to this clonotype: One end of the junction varies from germline; a read error may be responsible. This chain connects TRBV7-2 to TRBJ2-4; D could derive from TRBD1 or TRBD2 (5 bases each). Germline CDR1 SGHTA, CDR2 FQGNSA. The CDR3 has 13 amino acids. CDR3 protein: CASGLGAKNMQYF. CDR3 nucleotide sequence: TGTGCCTCGGGGCTGGGAGCCAAAAATATGCAGTATTTC. Based on the CDR3 plus reference TRBV7-2 and TRBJ2-4, the full variable domain is GAGVSQSPSNKVTEKGKDVELRCDPISGHTALYWYRQSLGQGLEFLIYFQGNSAPDKSGLPSDRFSAERTGGSVSTLTIQRTQQEDSAVYLCASGLGAKNMQYFGAGTRLSVL.

This clonotype was seen only a few times. J is TRBJ2-1 and V is TRBV6-1; perhaps TRBD1 as D (6 bases). The V end lost 5 bases, the J end lost 3 bases, and 8 bases lay between the germline ends. The length of the CDR3 is 13 residues. Per the germline V gene, CDR1 is MNHNS and CDR2 is SASEGT. The CDR3 reads CASSRDNYNEQFF. DNA for the CDR3: TGTGCCAGCAGTCGGGACAACTACAATGAGCAGTTCTTC.